This T cell receptor beta chain was sequenced for a study of technical replicates of blood from several donors. Trimming left V 2 bases short and J 5 bases short, with 7 bases between. Germline values: CDR1 SEHNR, CDR2 FQNEAQ (reference sequence). This CDR3 is built from 12 residues. Assay used: immunoSEQ multiplex PCR; TCRdb lists only in-frame clones, some missing. The data show under 65,000 clones, about 86% seen once. Sequencing used PBMCs. The V and J genes are TRBV7-9 and TRBJ2-7, with a weak D call TRBD2 (5 bases). This receptor was taken from a human donor in good health. Some clones in this sample may be carry-over from other donors' samples. The CDR3 here is CASSLKGDEQYF. CDR3 nucleotide sequence: TGTGCCAGCAGCTTAAAGGGAGACGAGCAGTACTTC. The complete variable domain, with remaining parts taken from reference TRBV7-9 and TRBJ2-7, reads DTGVSQNPRHKITKRGQNVTFRCDPISEHNRLYWYRQTLGQGPEFLTYFQNEAQLEKSRLLSDRFSAERPKGSFSTLEIQRTEQGDSAMYLCASSLKGDEQYFGPGTRLTVT.